This T cell receptor (beta chain) was sequenced for a study of cytomegalovirus exposure and HLA in healthy donors. With regard to this clone: Its antigen is as yet unknown.

The germline gives CDR1 SNHLY, CDR2 FYNNEI. The CDR3 consists of 15 residues. V lost 4 bases to trimming and J lost 4 bases; unmatched junction nucleotides: 6. Study-wide results and limits: The authors judged a highly shared variant cluster likely a sequencing artifact. Per a prior analysis, the majority of TCR beta V segments were productive roughly 90% or roughly 30% of the time. TCR beta sequences reportedly predicted most subjects' HLA-A and HLA-B alleles accurately.

The PCR used 60 Vbeta and 13 Jbeta primers. Data came from immunoSEQ multiplex PCR; TCRdb stores just in-frame clones and leaves some out. The repertoire holds fewer than 140,000 clones, with roughly 80% as singletons. The chain is built from TRBV2 and TRBJ1-3; 8 nucleotides align to TRBD1. The specimen was PBMCs. The receptor was derived from a man in his sixties in good health and CMV-seronegative. CDR3 sequence reads: CASSVQGAAGNTIYF. The CDR3 coding sequence is TGTGCCAGCAGTGTTCAGGGGGCAGCGGGAAACACCATATATTTT.